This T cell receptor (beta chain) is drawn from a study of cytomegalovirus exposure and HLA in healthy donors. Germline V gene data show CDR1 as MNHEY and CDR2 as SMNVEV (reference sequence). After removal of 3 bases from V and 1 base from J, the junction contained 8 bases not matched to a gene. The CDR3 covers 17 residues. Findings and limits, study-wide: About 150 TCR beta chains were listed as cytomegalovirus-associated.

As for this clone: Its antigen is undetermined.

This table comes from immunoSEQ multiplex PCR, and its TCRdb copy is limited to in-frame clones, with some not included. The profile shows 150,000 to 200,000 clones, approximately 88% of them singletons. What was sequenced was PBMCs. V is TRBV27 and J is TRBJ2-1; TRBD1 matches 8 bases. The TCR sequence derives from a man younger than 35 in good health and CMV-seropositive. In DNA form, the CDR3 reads TGTGCCAGCAGTTTGCAGGGGGCTAGTGGATCCTACAATGAGCAGTTCTTC. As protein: CASSLQGASGSYNEQFF.